The clone carrying this T cell receptor (beta chain) was seen a few times. Healthy individuals of Caucasian origin from Russia, aged roughly 6 to 100, served as donors. This CDR3 has 17 residues. Deletions cut 3 bases from V and 3 bases from J, with 21 bases between. Germline V gene lookup returns CDR1 SQVTM and CDR2 ANQGSEA. Primed by a sample-barcoded 5' primer and a J-beta primer mix, a second PCR proceeded for roughly 6 to 12 cycles. From the 5' RACE reads, TCRdb called clonotypes with MiXCR, one entry per CDR3 protein. The repertoire holds around 780,000 distinct CDR3 sequences, with about a quarter as singletons. This specimen comes from a study of blood T cells in healthy people across ages. The sample was also linked to a second study, of T cells of mothers and their children. From that study: The entire RNA extract went into cDNA synthesis at roughly 1.5 ug per 15 ul.

Sample: blood. The TCR sequence derives from a boy aged 5 to 17 in good health. This chain uses TRBV29-1 with TRBJ2-4, with D tentatively TRBD1 (6 bases). Written as DNA, the CDR3 is TGCAGCGTTGAGTTTAAAGACAGGCCCCTGGGCAAAAACATTCAGTACTTC. It is translated as CSVEFKDRPLGKNIQYF.